The clone carrying this T cell receptor (beta chain) was recorded many times. This CDR3 has 12 amino acids. The germline V and J ends were trimmed by 2 bases and 7 bases, with 6 bases remaining between them. Germline lookup yields CDR1 KGHSH and CDR2 LQKENI. These data originate in a study of T cells in Graves' hyperthyroidism and ophthalmopathy. Researchers took RNA transcripts and amplified the TCR beta CDR3 regions from them. TCR CDR3 regions were first amplified by RT-PCR with HTBI primers. Using its own MiXCR run on the multiplex PCR reads, TCRdb lists one record per CDR3 protein. The profile shows around 430,000 distinct CDR3 sequences, approximately 15% of them singletons.

The J gene is TRBJ2-1, the V gene TRBV18; D is unclear. The sequencing input was blood. This receptor was identified in a woman aged 25-40 years with Graves' hyperthyroidism. The CDR3 protein is CASSPTKNEQFF. The CDR3 bases are TGTGCCAGCTCACCAACAAAGAATGAGCAGTTCTTC.